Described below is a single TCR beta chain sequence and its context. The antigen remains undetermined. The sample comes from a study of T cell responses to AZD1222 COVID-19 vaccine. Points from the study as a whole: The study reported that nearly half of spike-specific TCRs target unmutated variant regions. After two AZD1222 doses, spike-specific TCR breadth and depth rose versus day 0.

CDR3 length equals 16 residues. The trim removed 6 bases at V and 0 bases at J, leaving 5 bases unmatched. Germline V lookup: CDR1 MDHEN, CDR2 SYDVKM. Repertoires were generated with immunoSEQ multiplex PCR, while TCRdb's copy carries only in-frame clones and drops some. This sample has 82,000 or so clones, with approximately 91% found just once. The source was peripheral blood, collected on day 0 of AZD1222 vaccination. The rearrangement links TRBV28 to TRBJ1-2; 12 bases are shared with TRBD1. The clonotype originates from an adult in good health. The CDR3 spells CASRVGQGASNYGYTF. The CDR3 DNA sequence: TGTGCCAGCAGGGTGGGACAGGGGGCGTCTAACTATGGCTACACCTTC.